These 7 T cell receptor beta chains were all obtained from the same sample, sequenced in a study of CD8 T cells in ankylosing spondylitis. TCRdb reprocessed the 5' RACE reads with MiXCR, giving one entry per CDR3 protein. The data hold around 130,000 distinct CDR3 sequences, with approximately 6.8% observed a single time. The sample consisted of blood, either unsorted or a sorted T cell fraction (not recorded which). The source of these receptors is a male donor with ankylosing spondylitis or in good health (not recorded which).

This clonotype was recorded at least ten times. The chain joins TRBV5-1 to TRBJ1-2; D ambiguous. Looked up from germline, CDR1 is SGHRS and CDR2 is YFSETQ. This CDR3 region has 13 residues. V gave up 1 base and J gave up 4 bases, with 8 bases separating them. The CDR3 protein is CASSLSQVYGYTF. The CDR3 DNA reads TGCGCCAGCAGCTTGTCCCAGGTCTATGGCTACACCTTC.

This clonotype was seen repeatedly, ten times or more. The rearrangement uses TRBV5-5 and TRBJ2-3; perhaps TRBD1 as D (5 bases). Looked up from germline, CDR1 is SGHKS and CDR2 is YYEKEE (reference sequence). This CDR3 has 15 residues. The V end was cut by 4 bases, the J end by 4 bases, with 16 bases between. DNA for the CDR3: TGTGCCAGCAGCGAGACAAGGGGTGTCGCAGATACGCAGTATTTT. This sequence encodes CASSETRGVADTQYF.

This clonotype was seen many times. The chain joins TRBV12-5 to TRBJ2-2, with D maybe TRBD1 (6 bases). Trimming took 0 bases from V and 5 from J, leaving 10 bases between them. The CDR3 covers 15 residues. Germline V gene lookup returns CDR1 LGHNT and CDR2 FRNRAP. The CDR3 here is CASGLVLDRTGELFF. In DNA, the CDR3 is TGTGCTAGTGGTTTGGTTCTCGACAGGACCGGGGAGCTGTTTTTT.

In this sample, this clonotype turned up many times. CDR3 residues: CASSLDTLGYGYTF. CDR3 nucleotide sequence: TGTGCCAGCAGTTTGGATACATTGGGCTATGGCTACACCTTC. The J gene is TRBJ1-2, the V gene TRBV12-3 or TRBV12-4; D ambiguous. V lost 3 bases, J lost 4 bases, and 12 bases lay in between. This CDR3 is 14 amino acids long.

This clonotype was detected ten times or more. CDR3 coding DNA: TGTGCCAGCAGCCCACTTGAACAGGGGAACACCGGGGAGCTGTTTTTT. It codes for CASSPLEQGNTGELFF. The chain has TRBV7-9 and TRBJ2-2; D might be TRBD1 (6 bases). In germline, CDR1 is SEHNR, CDR2 FQNEAQ (reference sequence). This CDR3 has 16 residues. Trimming removed 5 bases from V and 1 base from J, with 14 bases in between. Complete variable domain (other parts from reference TRBV7-9 and TRBJ2-2): DTGVSQNPRHKITKRGQNVTFRCDPISEHNRLYWYRQTLGQGPEFLTYFQNEAQLEKSRLLSDRFSAERPKGSFSTLEIQRTEQGDSAMYLCASSPLEQGNTGELFFGEGSRLTVL.

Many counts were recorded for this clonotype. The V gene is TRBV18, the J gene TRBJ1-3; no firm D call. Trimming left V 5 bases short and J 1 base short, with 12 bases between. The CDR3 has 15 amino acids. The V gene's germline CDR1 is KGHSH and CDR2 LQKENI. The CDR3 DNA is TGTGCCAGCTCATCCGGCCCGGGGTCTGGAAACACCATATATTTT. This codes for CASSSGPGSGNTIYF.

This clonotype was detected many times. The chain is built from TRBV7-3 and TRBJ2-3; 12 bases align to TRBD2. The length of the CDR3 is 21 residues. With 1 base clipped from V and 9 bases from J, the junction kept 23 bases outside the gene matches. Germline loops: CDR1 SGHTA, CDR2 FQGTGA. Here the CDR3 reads CASSLRTGTSGRRSLGGTQYF. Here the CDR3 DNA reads TGTGCCAGCAGCTTAAGGACCGGCACTAGCGGGAGGCGGTCATTGGGCGGGACGCAGTATTTT.